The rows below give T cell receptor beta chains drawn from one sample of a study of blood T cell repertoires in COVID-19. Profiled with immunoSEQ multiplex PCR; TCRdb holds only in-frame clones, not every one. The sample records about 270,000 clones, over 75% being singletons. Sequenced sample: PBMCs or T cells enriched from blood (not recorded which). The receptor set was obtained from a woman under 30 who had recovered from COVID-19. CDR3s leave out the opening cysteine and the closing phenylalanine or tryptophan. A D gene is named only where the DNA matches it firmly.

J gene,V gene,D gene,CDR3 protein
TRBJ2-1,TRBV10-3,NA,AISESKPGYYNEQF
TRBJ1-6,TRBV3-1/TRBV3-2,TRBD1,ASSQGRDRSNSPLH
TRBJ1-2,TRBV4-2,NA,ASSQEVGYGYT
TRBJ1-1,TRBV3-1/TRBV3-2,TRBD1,ASSQGQGEAF
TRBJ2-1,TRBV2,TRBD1,ASSETGQGLHEQF
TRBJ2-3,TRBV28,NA,ASSLDSSTDTQY
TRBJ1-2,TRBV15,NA,ATSVQGSLHYGYT
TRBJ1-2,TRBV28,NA,ASSDRPYGYT
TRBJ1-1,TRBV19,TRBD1,ATAIKQGYTEAF
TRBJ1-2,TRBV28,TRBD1,ASRLDRAYGYT
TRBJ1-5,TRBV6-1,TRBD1,ASSEQGANQPQH
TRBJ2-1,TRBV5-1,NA,ASSLRQGYDEQF
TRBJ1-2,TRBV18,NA,ASSPGQRGSYGYT
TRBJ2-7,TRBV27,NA,ASTTPGIYEQY
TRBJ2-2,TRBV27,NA,ASRPTANTGELF
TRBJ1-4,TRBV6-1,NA,ASSETFEKLF
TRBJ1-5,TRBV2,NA,ASQTGPVSNQPQH
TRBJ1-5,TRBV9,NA,ASSAHSVSNQPQH
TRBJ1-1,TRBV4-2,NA,ASSHGQMNTEAF
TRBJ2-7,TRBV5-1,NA,ASSLAGAPEQY
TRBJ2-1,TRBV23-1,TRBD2,ASSQPGGAGGGRYEQF
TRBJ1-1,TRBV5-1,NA,ASRPYLNLNTEAF
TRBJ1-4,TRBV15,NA,ATSRDRVGGEKLF
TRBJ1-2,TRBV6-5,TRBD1,ASSYSKGALGGYT
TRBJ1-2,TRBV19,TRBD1,ASNPSGGTGVTGGYT
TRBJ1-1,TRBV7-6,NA,ASSPRYQGPVTEAF
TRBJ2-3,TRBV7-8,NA,ASSLILGGQYTQY
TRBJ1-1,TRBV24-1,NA,ATSDFFPMNTEAF
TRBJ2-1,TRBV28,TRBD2,ASSPGTSVYNEQF
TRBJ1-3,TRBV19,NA,ASTADILSGNTIY
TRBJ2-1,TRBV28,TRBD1,ASTQAGTGVYNEQF
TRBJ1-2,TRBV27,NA,ASSFHIDYGYT
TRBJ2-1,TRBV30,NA,AWSTSLYNEQF
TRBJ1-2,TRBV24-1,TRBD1,ATSDPRGQGPHT
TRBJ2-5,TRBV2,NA,ASLFVETQY
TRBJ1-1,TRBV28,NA,ASSFPGGGDTEAF
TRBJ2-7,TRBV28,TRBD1,ASSFSGTEPSGEQY
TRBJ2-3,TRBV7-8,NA,STGDTTDTQY
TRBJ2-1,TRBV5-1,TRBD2,ASSLDGAGLAGFNEQF
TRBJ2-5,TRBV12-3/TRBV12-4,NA,ASSSGSETQY
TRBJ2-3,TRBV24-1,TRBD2,AISTSGGPTDTQY
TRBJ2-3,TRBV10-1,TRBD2,ASTAGGTDTQY
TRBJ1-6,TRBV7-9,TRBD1,ASSSADRGGNSPLH
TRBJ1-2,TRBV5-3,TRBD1,ARRRQGALDYGYT
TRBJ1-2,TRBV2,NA,ASRILTQNYGYT
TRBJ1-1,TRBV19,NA,ASRSNRRNTEAF
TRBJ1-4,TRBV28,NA,ASSFGGAGYEKLF
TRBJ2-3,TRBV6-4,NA,ASSVFSGATDTQY
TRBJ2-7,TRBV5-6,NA,ASSLGVNSYEQY
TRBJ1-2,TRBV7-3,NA,ASSEGTNYGYT